These 30 T cell receptor beta chains share one sample of origin, sequenced in a study of OX40 agonist ivuxolimab in advanced cancers. The method was immunoSEQ multiplex PCR; TCRdb's version includes in-frame clones alone and lacks a portion of them. Here the sample spans approximately 66,000 clones, around 83% being singletons. Sequenced material: CD4+ or CD8+ T cells sorted from blood, taken in a trial of the OX40 agonist ivuxolimab. The receptors were gathered from an adult with an advanced solid tumor such as melanoma, head and neck, liver or kidney cancer.

The chain has TRBV7-9 and TRBJ1-2; 7 bases align to TRBD1. Germline V gene data show CDR1 as SEHNR and CDR2 as FQNEAQ (reference sequence). CDR3 length: 15 residues. V lost 1 base and J lost 8; bases outside the gene matches: 10. CDR3 in amino acids: CASSLVQGRNGGYTF. The CDR3 DNA reads TGTGCCAGCAGCTTAGTACAGGGGCGAAATGGAGGCTACACCTTC.

The gene calls are TRBV27 and TRBJ2-7, with 7 positions matching TRBD1. The V gene end was trimmed by 6 bases and the J gene end by 7 bases; junction bases not matched to a gene: 15. The CDR3 is 15 amino acids. CDR1 and CDR2 (germline): MNHEY, SMNVEV (reference sequence). The chain's CDR3 is CASRPQQTGLGEQYF. CDR3 DNA: TGTGCCAGCAGACCCCAACAGACAGGGCTGGGAGAGCAGTACTTC.

This clone was counted between two and nine times. V gene TRBV7-9 combines with J gene TRBJ1-3; D is unclear. Deletions cut 5 bases from V and 3 bases from J, with 8 bases between. Germline CDR1 reads SEHNR; CDR2 reads FQNEAQ (reference sequence). The CDR3 is made up of 13 amino acids. The CDR3 loop reads CASSPFLGNTIYF. The CDR3 DNA sequence: TGTGCCAGCAGCCCGTTCCTTGGAAACACCATATATTTT.

This chain links TRBV5-6 with TRBJ2-3; 8 positions match TRBD2. Germline loops: CDR1 SGHDT, CDR2 YYEEEE. CDR3 length: 14 residues. The V gene end was trimmed by 9 bases and the J gene end by 6 bases; junction bases not matched to a gene: 12. CDR3 DNA: TGTGCCACAAAAATATCGGGGGGGCCGGATACGCAGTATTTT. Its protein is CATKISGGPDTQYF.

This clone was seen only once. J is TRBJ2-3 and V is TRBV6-5; D not certain. Trimming removed 8 bases at V and 6 bases at J, with 15 bases between. Looked up from germline, CDR1 is MNHEY and CDR2 is SVGAGI. The CDR3 is made up of 13 amino acids. In DNA, the CDR3 is TGTGCCAGCGTACGGGTTTTCGGGGATACGCAGTATTTT. Amino acids: CASVRVFGDTQYF.

As DNA, the CDR3 is TGTGCCAGCAGCACCCACCCCCCGGGACAGGGGGTCGAGCAGTACTTC. Its translation: CASSTHPPGQGVEQYF. This chain joins TRBV7-3 and TRBJ2-7, with 11 bases aligning to TRBD1. Germline loops: CDR1 SGHTA, CDR2 FQGTGA. CDR3 length equals 16 residues. The V gene end was trimmed by 5 bases and the J gene end by 6 bases; junction bases not matched to a gene: 12. Based on the CDR3 plus reference TRBV7-3 and TRBJ2-7, the full variable domain is GAGVSQTPSNKVTEKGKYVELRCDPISGHTALYWYRQSLGQGPEFLIYFQGTGAADDSGLPNDRFFAVRPEGSVSTLKIQRTERGDSAVYLCASSTHPPGQGVEQYFGPGTRLTVT.

This clone is a singleton in its sample. The chain uses TRBV15 and TRBJ1-1; D not certain. Looked up from germline, CDR1 is LNHNV and CDR2 is YYDKDF (reference sequence). Trimming removed 1 base from V and 4 bases from J, with 4 bases in between. The CDR3 totals 12 residues. The chain's CDR3 is CATSRVGTEAFF. The CDR3 DNA follows: TGTGCCACCAGCAGAGTGGGCACTGAAGCTTTCTTT. Variable domain in full (rest from reference TRBV15 and TRBJ1-1): DAMVIQNPRYQVTQFGKPVTLSCSQTLNHNVMYWYQQKSSQAPKLLFHYYDKDFNNEADTPDNFQSRRPNTSFCFLDIRSPGLGDTAMYLCATSRVGTEAFFGQGTRLTVV.

The V call is TRBV7-9, the J call TRBJ1-2, with TRBD1 as a possible D gene (5 bases). The V end was cut by 5 bases, the J end by 0 bases, with 10 bases between. CDR1 is SEHNR and CDR2 is FQNEAQ in the germline V gene (reference sequence). This CDR3 spans 14 amino acids. CDR3 DNA sequence: TGTGCCAGCAGCACGCAGGGTGCTAACTATGGCTACACCTTC. Protein: CASSTQGANYGYTF.

The count of this clone is one. This chain uses TRBV5-1 with TRBJ2-1; 13 bases map to TRBD2. Trimming at V came to 1 base and at J to 8 bases, leaving 9 bases not matched to a gene. The CDR3 has 17 residues. Germline CDR1 and CDR2: SGHRS and YFSETQ. The CDR3 nucleotides are TGCGCCAGCAGCTTGCTCCCCACTAGCGGGGGGGCCCATGAGCAGTTCTTC. Protein: CASSLLPTSGGAHEQFF.

The sample holds one count of this clone. The chain joins TRBV18 to TRBJ2-4; no reliable D call. V was cut by 2 bases and J by 6 bases, with 11 bases left in between. The CDR3 runs 14 residues. The germline V gene has CDR1 KGHSH and CDR2 LQKENI. CDR3 amino acids: CASSPGYPGNIQYF. CDR3 DNA: TGTGCCAGCTCACCAGGGTACCCGGGAAACATTCAGTACTTC.

This clone was counted between two and nine times. This sequence joins TRBV7-9 and TRBJ2-2; 11 nucleotides match TRBD2. The trim removed 2 bases at V and 5 bases at J, leaving 10 bases unmatched. The CDR3 covers 18 residues. Germline V gene sequence: CDR1 SEHNR, CDR2 FQNEAQ (reference sequence). CDR3: CASSLPPRLAGLTGELFF. DNA of the CDR3: TGTGCCAGCAGCTTACCCCCGCGACTAGCGGGGTTAACCGGGGAGCTGTTTTTT.

The V and J genes are TRBV19 and TRBJ1-1; 8 positions match TRBD1. Looked up from germline, CDR1 is LNHDA and CDR2 is SQIVND (reference sequence). V lost 6 bases, J lost 4 bases, and 10 bases stayed unmatched. The CDR3 covers 15 residues. In DNA, the CDR3 is TGTGCCAGTAGGACCCTGACAGGGGCGGTCACTGAAGCTTTCTTT. Encoded protein: CASRTLTGAVTEAFF.

This chain uses TRBV19 with TRBJ1-5; D unclear. This CDR3 is 14 amino acids long. Germline CDR1 and CDR2: LNHDA and SQIVND (reference sequence). V lost 6 bases and J lost 6, with 15 bases in between. CDR3 DNA: TGTGCCAGTAGCTCTGGACCTTCGAGTCAGCCCCAGCATTTT. This translates into CASSSGPSSQPQHF.

This clone was seen only once. The sample holds other DNA sequences that translate to the same CDR3. The chain links TRBV5-1 to TRBJ2-3, with a tentative D call TRBD2 (7 bases). CDR3 size: 15 residues. Germline V gene lookup returns CDR1 SGHRS and CDR2 YFSETQ. V was clipped by 4 bases and J by 0 bases, with 12 bases between them. Here the CDR3 reads CASSGGRGSTDTQYF. The CDR3, as DNA: TGCGCCAGCAGCGGGGGGCGGGGGAGCACAGATACGCAGTATTTT. Full variable domain (rest looked up from reference TRBV5-1 and TRBJ2-3): KAGVTQTPRYLIKTRGQQVTLSCSPISGHRSVSWYQQTPGQGLQFLFEYFSETQRNKGNFPGRFSGRQFSNSRSEMNVSTLELGDSALYLCASSGGRGSTDTQYFGPGTRLTVL.

Only one count was recorded for this clone. The V call is TRBV2, the J call TRBJ1-1, with unresolved D. Looked up from germline, CDR1 is SNHLY and CDR2 is FYNNEI. This CDR3 spans 15 amino acids. With 8 bases removed from V and 1 base from J, the gap between germline ends came to 17 bases. The DNA of the CDR3 is TGTGCCAGCTGTGGGAACCTACCGCGGAACACTGAAGCTTTCTTT. It is translated as CASCGNLPRNTEAFF. Complete variable domain (other parts from reference TRBV2 and TRBJ1-1): EPEVTQTPSHQVTQMGQEVILRCVPISNHLYFYWYRQILGQKVEFLVSFYNNEISEKSEIFDDQFSVERPDGSNFTLKIRSTKLEDSAMYFCASCGNLPRNTEAFFGQGTRLTVV.

The rearrangement links TRBV27 to TRBJ1-2, with 9 bases matching TRBD1. Germline CDR1 reads MNHEY; CDR2 reads SMNVEV (reference sequence). This CDR3 region has 16 residues. With 5 bases clipped from V and 0 bases from J, the junction kept 7 bases outside the gene matches. CDR3 amino acids: CASSGRRTGANYGYTF. In DNA, the CDR3 is TGTGCCAGCAGTGGCCGCCGGACAGGGGCTAACTATGGCTACACCTTC.

Of note for this clone: One end of the junction fails to match germline, which may point to a read error. This chain connects TRBV4-1 to TRBJ1-2, with 7 bases identical to TRBD1. Germline assignment: CDR1 MGHRA and CDR2 YSYEKL. This CDR3 is 16 amino acids long. The CDR3: CASSRRTGGDLYGHTF. The CDR3 DNA reads as TGCGCCAGCAGCCGCCGGACAGGAGGGGACCTCTATGGCCACACCTTC.

This chain's CDR3 is CASTRGDSYNEQFF. For the CDR3, the DNA is TGCGCCAGCACTAGGGGAGACTCCTACAATGAGCAGTTCTTC. This sequence joins TRBV5-1 and TRBJ2-1; D is perhaps TRBD1 or TRBD2 (5 bases each). This CDR3 comprises 14 residues. Germline values: CDR1 SGHRS, CDR2 YFSETQ. V lost 6 bases to trimming and J lost 0 bases, with 10 bases between them.

This clone was seen only once. This chain joins TRBV6-5 and TRBJ2-5, with TRBD2 matching 9 bases. Trimming removed 7 bases from V and 1 base from J; junction bases left unmatched: 1. CDR3 size: 13 residues. CDR1 is MNHEY, CDR2 SVGAGI, per germline. The CDR3 sequence: CASKTSGQETQYF. The CDR3 coding sequence is TGTGCCAGCAAGACTAGCGGCCAAGAGACCCAGTACTTC.

The chain employs TRBV7-7 and TRBJ2-5, with 9 nucleotides matching TRBD1. The V segment lost 5 bases and the J segment 5 bases; nucleotides outside the gene matches: 3. Germline values: CDR1 SSHAT, CDR2 FNYEAQ (reference sequence). The CDR3 sequence is 13 residues long. CDR3 residues: CASSRTGEETQYF. The DNA of the CDR3 is TGTGCCAGCAGCAGGACAGGGGAGGAGACCCAGTACTTC.

The chain is built from TRBV18 and TRBJ1-1; 12 bases agree with TRBD1. Germline trimming cut 4 bases from V and 0 bases from J; bases unmatched to any gene: 6. The CDR3 is 17 amino acids. The germline V gene has CDR1 KGHSH and CDR2 LQKENI. Here the CDR3 DNA reads TGTGCCAGCTCACGTACCGGGACAGGGGGCCTGAACACTGAAGCTTTCTTT. It yields the protein CASSRTGTGGLNTEAFF.

V is TRBV5-1 and J is TRBJ1-3; 7 positions match TRBD1. The CDR3 is 14 amino acids. CDR1 is SGHRS, CDR2 YFSETQ, per germline. The V gene end was trimmed by 4 bases and the J gene end by 4 bases; junction bases not matched to a gene: 5. CDR3 in amino acids: CASSQGTVGNTIYF. The CDR3 DNA sequence: TGCGCCAGCAGCCAAGGGACAGTCGGAAACACCATATATTTT.

This chain joins TRBV5-1 and TRBJ1-1; D gene uncertain. The V gene's germline CDR1 is SGHRS and CDR2 YFSETQ. The CDR3 has 12 residues. The germline V and J ends were trimmed by 4 bases and 5 bases, with 9 bases remaining between them. The CDR3 region is CASSPPGTEAFF. The CDR3 nucleotides read TGCGCCAGCAGCCCCCCGGGAACTGAAGCTTTCTTT.

The chain combines TRBV7-9 with TRBJ1-2, with 10 bases aligning to TRBD1. Per the germline V gene, CDR1 is SEHNR and CDR2 is FQNEAQ (reference sequence). This CDR3 spans 16 amino acids. J was trimmed by 3 bases and V by 1 base; bases with no gene match: 5. The CDR3 DNA sequence: TGTGCCAGCAGCTTAGTGGGACAGGGGCCTTACTATGGCTACACCTTC. Translating it yields CASSLVGQGPYYGYTF.

The V call is TRBV7-8, the J call TRBJ1-2, with D possibly being TRBD1 (6 bases). Deletions cut 5 bases from V and 4 bases from J, with 14 bases between. The CDR3 length is 14 residues. The germline V gene encodes CDR1 SGHVS and CDR2 FQNEAQ. Written as DNA, the CDR3 is TGTGCCAGCAGCCCGGACAGAAGACGCTATGGCTACACCTTC. Translation gives CASSPDRRRYGYTF.

CDR3 amino acids: CASSTGQASYEQYF. Written as DNA, the CDR3 is TGCGCCAGCAGCACTGGACAGGCCTCCTACGAGCAGTACTTC. This rearrangement joins TRBV5-1 to TRBJ2-7, with 7 bases matching TRBD1. CDR3 length: 14 amino acids. Trimming at V came to 4 bases and at J to 0 bases, leaving 4 bases not matched to a gene. Germline V gene lookup returns CDR1 SGHRS and CDR2 YFSETQ.

The chain is built from TRBV18 and TRBJ1-1; weak D call: TRBD1 (5 bases). Germline CDR1 and CDR2: KGHSH and LQKENI. There are 18 residues in the CDR3. Trimming cost V 3 bases and J 0 bases, with 20 bases left between them. The CDR3 DNA follows: TGTGCCAGCTCACCCTTACAGGCCTACCCTTCGATGAACACTGAAGCTTTCTTT. Translated: CASSPLQAYPSMNTEAFF.

The rearrangement joins TRBV5-5 to TRBJ1-1; perhaps TRBD1 as D (5 bases). V lost 4 bases and J 0 bases, leaving 16 bases between the germline ends. This CDR3 is built from 16 residues. Germline CDR1 and CDR2: SGHKS and YYEKEE (reference sequence). CDR3 in DNA: TGTGCCAGCAGCATACACCGGGACCAGGTGAACACTGAAGCTTTCTTT. Protein sequence: CASSIHRDQVNTEAFF. Supplemented by reference TRBV5-5 and TRBJ1-1, the full variable domain reads DAGVTQSPTHLIKTRGQQVTLRCSPISGHKSVSWYQQVLGQGPQFIFQYYEKEERGRGNFPDRFSARQFPNYSSELNVNALLLGDSALYLCASSIHRDQVNTEAFFGQGTRLTVV.

This chain joins TRBV5-1 and TRBJ1-2; 8 bases fit TRBD1. CDR1 SGHRS and CDR2 YFSETQ come from the germline V gene. The CDR3 is 14 amino acids. The V and J ends lost 0 bases and 6 bases, in that order; junction bases with no gene match: 4. CDR3 loop: CASSLGTGPDGYTF. CDR3 nucleotides: TGCGCCAGCAGCTTGGGGACAGGGCCAGATGGCTACACCTTC.

The chain uses TRBV10-3 and TRBJ1-2; 7 bases align to TRBD1. Trimming removed 8 bases from V and 6 bases from J; junction bases left unmatched: 12. Germline CDR1 reads ENHRY; CDR2 reads SYGVKD. CDR3 length: 14 amino acids. The CDR3, as DNA: TGTGCCATCTCAGGGGGGGTAATTAGTCATGGCTACACCTTC. The encoded protein is CAISGGVISHGYTF.